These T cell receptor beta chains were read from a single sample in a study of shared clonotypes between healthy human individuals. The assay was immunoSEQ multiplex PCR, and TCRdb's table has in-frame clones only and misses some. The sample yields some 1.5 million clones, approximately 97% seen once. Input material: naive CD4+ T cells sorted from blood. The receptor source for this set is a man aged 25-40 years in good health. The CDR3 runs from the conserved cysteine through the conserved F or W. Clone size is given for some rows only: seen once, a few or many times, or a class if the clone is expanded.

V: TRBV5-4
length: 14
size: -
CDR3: CASSLAGFSDEQYF

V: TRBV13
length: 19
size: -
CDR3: CASSPSYSGLAVNTGELFF

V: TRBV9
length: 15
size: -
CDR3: CASSETSGRTGELFF

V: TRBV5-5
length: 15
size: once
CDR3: CASSLEVKSTDTQYF

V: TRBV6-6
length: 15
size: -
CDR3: CASRGTDGPGYGYTF

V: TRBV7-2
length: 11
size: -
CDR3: CASSRTDTQYF

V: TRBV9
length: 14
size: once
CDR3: CASSVGQGEETQYF

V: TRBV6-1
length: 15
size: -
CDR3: CASSTRQGEPETQYF

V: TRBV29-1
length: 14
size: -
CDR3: CSVEDPPGAWPQHF

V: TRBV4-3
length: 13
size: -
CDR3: CASRGGAREKLFF

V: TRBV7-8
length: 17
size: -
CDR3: CASSLQAGGRAKNIQYF

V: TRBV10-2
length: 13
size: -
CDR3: CASNAGFSYEQYF

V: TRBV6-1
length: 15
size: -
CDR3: CASSESQGDSYEQYF

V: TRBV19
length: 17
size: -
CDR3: CASSIGQGAPSNQPQHF

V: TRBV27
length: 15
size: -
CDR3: CASRRDGLGDYEQYF

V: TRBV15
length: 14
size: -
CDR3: CATSRVETTYEQYF

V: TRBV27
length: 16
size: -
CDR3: CASSLLVSLGGNEQFF

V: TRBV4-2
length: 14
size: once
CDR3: CASSPNRVGEPQHF

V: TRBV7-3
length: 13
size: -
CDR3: CASSLVMGTEAFF

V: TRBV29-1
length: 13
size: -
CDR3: CSVARDSVYEQYF

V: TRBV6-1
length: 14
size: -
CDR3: CASSAGVSGNTIYF

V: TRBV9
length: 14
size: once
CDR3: CATSPGSGATEAFF

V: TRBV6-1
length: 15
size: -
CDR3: CASSEAGSSIGKLFF

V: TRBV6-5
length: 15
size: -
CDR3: CASSTGPFPSREQFF

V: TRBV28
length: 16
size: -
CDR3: CASTGRIAGHTDTQYF

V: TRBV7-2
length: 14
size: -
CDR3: CASSLGPRVAEQYF

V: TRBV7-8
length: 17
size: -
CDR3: CASSTQMTGGTYNEQFF

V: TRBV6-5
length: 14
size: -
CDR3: CASSARLTSYEQYF

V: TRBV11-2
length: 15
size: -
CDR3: CASSLGPVPSYEQYF

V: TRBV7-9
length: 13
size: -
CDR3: CASSLAAKDTQYF

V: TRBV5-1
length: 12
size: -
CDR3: CASSPEQETQYF

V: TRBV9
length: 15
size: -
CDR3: CASSTAGTGNTEAFF

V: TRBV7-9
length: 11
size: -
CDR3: CASRAEQGDLF

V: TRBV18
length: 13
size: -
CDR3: CASSPSYTDTQYF

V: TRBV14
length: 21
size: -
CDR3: CASSGTTRASGATLMNTEAFF

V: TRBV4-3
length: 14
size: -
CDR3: CASSQDSAYNEQFF

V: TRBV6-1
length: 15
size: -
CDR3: CASRAGTGVINEQFF

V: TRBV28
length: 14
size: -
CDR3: CASSSPGAAGEQYF

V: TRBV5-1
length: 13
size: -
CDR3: CASSLGPYNEQFF

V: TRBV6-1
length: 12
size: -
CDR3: CASSQTNQPQHF

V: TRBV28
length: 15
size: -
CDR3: CASSLRGQGYEKLFF